This T cell receptor beta chain was profiled in a study of PD-L1 blockade in urothelial cancer. In its sample, this clone was seen once. Only in-frame clones appear in the TCRdb table, and some are missing; sequencing was by immunoSEQ multiplex PCR. The data contain around 40,000 clones, about 89% of them singletons. This CDR3 contains 14 residues. Germline V lookup: CDR1 KGHSH, CDR2 LQKENI. The V gene lost 2 bases and the J gene lost 8 bases, with 15 bases spanning the gap. The sequencing used PBMCs, collected around atezolizumab (anti-PD-L1) treatment. This chain joins TRBV18 and TRBJ1-2; D possibly corresponds to TRBD1 (6 bases). This sequence originates from a man aged 55 to 70 with urothelial cancer. Here the CDR3 reads CASSPGGLQGGYTF. The CDR3 coding sequence is TGTGCCAGCTCACCAGGGGGCCTGCAAGGGGGCTACACCTTC.